The subject of this entry is one T cell receptor (beta chain). Germline CDR1 SGHTA, CDR2 FQGTGA. The CDR3 spans 14 residues. V lost 5 bases and J 5 bases, leaving 15 bases between the germline ends. Patients had newly diagnosed, untreated stage II-IVA oral cavity squamous cell carcinoma. Sequencing used immunoSEQ multiplex PCR; TCRdb keeps in-frame clones, though not all of them. The sample has some 7,100 clones, roughly three fifths seen once. The record originates from a study of neoadjuvant anti-PD-1 for oral cavity cancer. Study overall: Patients without progression got a fourth dose around day 43.

The V gene is TRBV7-3, the J gene TRBJ1-1; tentatively, D is TRBD1 (6 bases). The sample in question was tumor tissue, obtained before nivolumab (anti-PD-1) treatment. The TCR originated in a person between 35 and 79 years old with oral cavity squamous cell carcinoma. The DNA of the CDR3 is TGTGCCAGCAGCCTTCTGGGCAGGGGTACTGAAGCTTTCTTT. This sequence encodes CASSLLGRGTEAFF.